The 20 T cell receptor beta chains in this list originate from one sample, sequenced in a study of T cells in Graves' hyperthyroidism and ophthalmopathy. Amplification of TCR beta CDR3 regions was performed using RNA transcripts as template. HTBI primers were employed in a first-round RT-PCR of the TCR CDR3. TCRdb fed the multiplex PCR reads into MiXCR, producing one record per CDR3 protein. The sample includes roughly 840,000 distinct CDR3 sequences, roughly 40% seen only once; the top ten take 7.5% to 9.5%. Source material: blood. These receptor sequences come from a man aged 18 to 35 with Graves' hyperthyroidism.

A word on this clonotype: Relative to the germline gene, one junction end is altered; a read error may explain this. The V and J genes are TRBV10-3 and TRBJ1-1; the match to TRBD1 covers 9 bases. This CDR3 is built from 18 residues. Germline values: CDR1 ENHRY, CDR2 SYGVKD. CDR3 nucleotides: TGTGCCAGCAGTCTAGACTTGGGACAGGGCGTCATGAACACTGAAGCTTTCTTT. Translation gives CASSLDLGQGVMNTEAFF.

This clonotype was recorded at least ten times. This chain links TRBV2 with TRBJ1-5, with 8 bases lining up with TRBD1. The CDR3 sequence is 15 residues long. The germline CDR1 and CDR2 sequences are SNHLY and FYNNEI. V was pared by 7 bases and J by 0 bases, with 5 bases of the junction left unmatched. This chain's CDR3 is CASNGQGGSNQPQHF. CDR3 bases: TGTGCCAGCAACGGACAGGGCGGTAGCAATCAGCCCCAGCATTTT.

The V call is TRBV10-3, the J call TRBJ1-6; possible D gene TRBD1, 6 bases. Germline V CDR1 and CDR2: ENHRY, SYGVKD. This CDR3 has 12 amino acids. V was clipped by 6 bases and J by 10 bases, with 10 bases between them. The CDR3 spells CAIRQGYSPLHF. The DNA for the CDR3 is TGTGCCATCAGACAGGGTTACTCACCCCTCCACTTT.

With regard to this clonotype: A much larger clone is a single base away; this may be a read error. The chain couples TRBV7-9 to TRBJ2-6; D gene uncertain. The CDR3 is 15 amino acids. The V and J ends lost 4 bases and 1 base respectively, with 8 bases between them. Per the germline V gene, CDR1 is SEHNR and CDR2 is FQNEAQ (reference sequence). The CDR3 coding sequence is TGTGCCAGCAGCTCAGAAACGTCTGGGGCCAACGTCCTGACTTTC. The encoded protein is CASSSETSGANVLTF.

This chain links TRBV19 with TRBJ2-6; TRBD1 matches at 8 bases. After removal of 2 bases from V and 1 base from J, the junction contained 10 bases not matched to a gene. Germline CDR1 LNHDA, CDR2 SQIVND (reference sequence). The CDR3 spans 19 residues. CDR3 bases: TGTGCCAGTAGTATACTCCCACAGGGGGTGTTGTCTGGGGCCAACGTCCTGACTTTC. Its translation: CASSILPQGVLSGANVLTF.

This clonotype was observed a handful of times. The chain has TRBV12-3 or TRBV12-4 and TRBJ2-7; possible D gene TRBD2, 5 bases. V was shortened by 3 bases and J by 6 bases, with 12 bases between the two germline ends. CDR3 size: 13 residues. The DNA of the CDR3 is TGTGCCAGCAGTTTGAATGGACGGGGCGAGCAGTACTTC. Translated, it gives CASSLNGRGEQYF.

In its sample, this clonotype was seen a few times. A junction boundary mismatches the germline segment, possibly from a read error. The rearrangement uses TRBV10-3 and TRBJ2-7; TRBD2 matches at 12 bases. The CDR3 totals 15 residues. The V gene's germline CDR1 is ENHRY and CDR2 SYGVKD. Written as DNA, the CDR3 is TGTGCCAGCAGTGCTAGCGGGAGGGAAACCTACGAGCAGTACTTC. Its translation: CASSASGRETYEQYF.

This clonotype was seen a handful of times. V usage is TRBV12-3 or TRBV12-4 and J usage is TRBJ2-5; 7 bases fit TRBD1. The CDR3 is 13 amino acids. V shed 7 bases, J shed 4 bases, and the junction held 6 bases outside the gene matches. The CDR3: CASTQYRGETQYF. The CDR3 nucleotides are TGTGCCAGCACTCAATACAGGGGAGAGACCCAGTACTTC.

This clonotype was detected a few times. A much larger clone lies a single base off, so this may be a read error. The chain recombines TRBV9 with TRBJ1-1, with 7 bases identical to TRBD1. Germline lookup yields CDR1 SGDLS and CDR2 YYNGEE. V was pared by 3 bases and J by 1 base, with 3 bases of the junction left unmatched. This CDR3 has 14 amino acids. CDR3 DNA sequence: TGTGCCAGCAGCGAGGGGACAGCGAACACTGAAGCTTTCTTT. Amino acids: CASSEGTANTEAFF.

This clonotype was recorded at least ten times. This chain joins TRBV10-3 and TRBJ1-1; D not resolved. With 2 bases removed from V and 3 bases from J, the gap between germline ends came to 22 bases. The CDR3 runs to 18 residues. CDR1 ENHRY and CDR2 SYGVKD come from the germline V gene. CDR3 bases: TGTGCCATCAGTGAGAACGAAGGCCTGGGTCCCGTCGACACTGAAGCTTTCTTT. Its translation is CAISENEGLGPVDTEAFF.

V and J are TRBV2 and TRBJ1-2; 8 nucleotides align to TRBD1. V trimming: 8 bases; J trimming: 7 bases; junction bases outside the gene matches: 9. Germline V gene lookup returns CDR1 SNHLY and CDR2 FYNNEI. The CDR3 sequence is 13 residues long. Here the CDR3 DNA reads TGTGCCAGCTTCGGACAGGGTTTCTCTGGCTACACCTTC. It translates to CASFGQGFSGYTF.

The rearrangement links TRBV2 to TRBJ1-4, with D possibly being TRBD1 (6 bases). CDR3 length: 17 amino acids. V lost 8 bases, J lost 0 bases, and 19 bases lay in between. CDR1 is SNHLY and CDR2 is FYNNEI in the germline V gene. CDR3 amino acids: CASRGRSRTATNEKLFF. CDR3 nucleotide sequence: TGTGCCAGCCGTGGAAGGAGCCGGACAGCAACTAATGAAAAACTGTTTTTT.

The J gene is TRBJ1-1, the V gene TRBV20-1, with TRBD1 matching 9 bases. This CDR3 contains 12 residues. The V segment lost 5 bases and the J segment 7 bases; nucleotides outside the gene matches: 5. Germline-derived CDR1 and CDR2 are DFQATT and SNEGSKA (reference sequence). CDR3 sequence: CSAAGTGNEAFF. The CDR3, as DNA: TGCAGTGCTGCCGGGACAGGGAATGAAGCTTTCTTT.

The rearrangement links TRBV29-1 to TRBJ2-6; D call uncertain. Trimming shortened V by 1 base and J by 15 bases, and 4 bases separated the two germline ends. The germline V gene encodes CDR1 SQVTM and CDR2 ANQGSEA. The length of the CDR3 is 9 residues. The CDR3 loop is CSVEGDLTF. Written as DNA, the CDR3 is TGCAGCGTTGAAGGGGACCTGACTTTC.

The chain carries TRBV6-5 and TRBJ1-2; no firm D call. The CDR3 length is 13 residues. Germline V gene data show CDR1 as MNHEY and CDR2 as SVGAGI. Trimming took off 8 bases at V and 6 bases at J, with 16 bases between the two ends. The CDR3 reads CASGLWADNGYTF. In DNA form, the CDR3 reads TGTGCCAGCGGACTATGGGCTGATAATGGCTACACCTTC.

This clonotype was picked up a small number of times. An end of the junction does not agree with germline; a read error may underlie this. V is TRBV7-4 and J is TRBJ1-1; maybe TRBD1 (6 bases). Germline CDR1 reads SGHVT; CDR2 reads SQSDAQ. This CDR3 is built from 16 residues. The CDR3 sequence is CASSQDSRVGGSSAFF. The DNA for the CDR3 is TGCGCCAGCAGCCAAGATAGCCGGGTCGGGGGCAGCAGTGCTTTCTTT.

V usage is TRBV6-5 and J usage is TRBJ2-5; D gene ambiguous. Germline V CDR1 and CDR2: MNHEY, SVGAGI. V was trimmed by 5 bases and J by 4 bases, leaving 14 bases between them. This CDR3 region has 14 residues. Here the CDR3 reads CASSDPDRGETQYF. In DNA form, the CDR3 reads TGTGCCAGCAGTGACCCTGACCGAGGAGAGACCCAGTACTTC.

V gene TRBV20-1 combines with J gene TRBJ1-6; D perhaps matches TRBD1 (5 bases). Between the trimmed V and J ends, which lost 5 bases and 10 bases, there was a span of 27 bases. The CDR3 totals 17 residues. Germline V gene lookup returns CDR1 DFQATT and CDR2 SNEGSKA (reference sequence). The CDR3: CSAPSWGGGKGLSPLHF. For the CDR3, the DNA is TGCAGTGCTCCCTCATGGGGGGGGGGGAAGGGACTATCACCCCTCCACTTT.

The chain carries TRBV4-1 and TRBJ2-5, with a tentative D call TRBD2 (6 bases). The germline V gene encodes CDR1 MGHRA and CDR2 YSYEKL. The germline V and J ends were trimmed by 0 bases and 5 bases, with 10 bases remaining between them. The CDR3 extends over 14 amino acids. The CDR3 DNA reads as TGCGCCAGCAGCCAAGATCGGGAGAGGGAGACCCAGTACTTC. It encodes CASSQDRERETQYF.

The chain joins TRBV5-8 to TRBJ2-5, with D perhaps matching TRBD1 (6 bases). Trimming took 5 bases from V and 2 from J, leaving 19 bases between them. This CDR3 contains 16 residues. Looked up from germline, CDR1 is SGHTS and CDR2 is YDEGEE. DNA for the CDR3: TGTGCCAGCAGACCTTATCCAGGACAGCCTCAAGAGACCCAGTACTTC. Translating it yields CASRPYPGQPQETQYF.